This T cell receptor beta chain is drawn from a study of patients and donors after allogeneic stem cell transplantation. TCRdb passed the RT-PCR reads through MiXCR, listing each CDR3 protein once. The sample carries some 92,000 distinct CDR3 sequences, about 44% recorded once. This clonotype occurred a few times. Relative to the germline gene, one junction end is altered; a read error may explain this. Germline lookup yields CDR1 SGHRS and CDR2 YFSETQ. The CDR3 covers 12 residues. The chain employs TRBV5-1 and TRBJ2-5; D not certain. This TCR came from a human donor who was either an allogeneic HSCT recipient or a stem cell or donor lymphocyte infusion donor (not recorded which). It is not recorded whose cells these are; they may come from a transplant donor. The sequencing sample was made of blood, either unsorted or a sorted T cell fraction (not recorded which). Here the CDR3 reads CASSLGQETQYF. In nucleotides, the CDR3 is TGTGCCAGCAGTTTGGGACAAGAGACCCAGTACTTC. Full variable domain (remainder filled in from reference TRBV5-1 and TRBJ2-5): KAGVTQTPRYLIKTRGQQVTLSCSPISGHRSVSWYQQTPGQGLQFLFEYFSETQRNKGNFPGRFSGRQFSNSRSEMNVSTLELGDSALYLCASSLGQETQYFGPGTRLLVL.